This passage covers 15 T cell receptor beta chains from one sample sequenced in a study of beta chain features in type 1 diabetes. Since all of the isolated RNA was reverse transcribed, expressed TCRB transcripts were what got sequenced. This table comes from immunoSEQ multiplex PCR, and its TCRdb copy is limited to in-frame clones, with some not included. The table records 300,000 or so clones, less than 10% of them present only once. What was sequenced was central memory CD4+ T cells from blood. The receptors come from a woman aged 18-29 years in good health.

This clone was recorded a few times. This sequence joins TRBV5-8 and TRBJ1-1; D not certain. This CDR3 is built from 10 residues. Germline CDR1 reads SGHTS; CDR2 reads YDEGEE. CDR3 residues: CKSGNTEAFF. DNA of the CDR3: TGTAAGTCCGGGAACACTGAAGCTTTCTTT. Drawing the rest from reference TRBV5-8 and TRBJ1-1, the complete variable domain is EAGVTQSPTHLIKTRGQQATLRCSPISGHTSVYWYQQALGLGLQFLLWYDEGEERNRGNFPPRFSGRQFPNYSSELNVNALELEDSALYLCKSGNTEAFFGQGTRLTVV.

In its sample, this clone was seen a few times. The rearrangement joins TRBV11-2 to TRBJ2-5; TRBD1 might be the D (5 bases). From germline, CDR1 is SGHAT and CDR2 FQNNGV. Trimming took off 5 bases at V and 5 bases at J, with 9 bases between the two ends. The CDR3 has 12 residues. CDR3 amino acids: CASSPNRETQYF. The CDR3, as DNA: TGTGCCAGCAGCCCAAACAGGGAGACCCAGTACTTC.

The V gene is TRBV5-4, the J gene TRBJ1-2, with D possibly being TRBD1 (6 bases). The CDR3 has 13 amino acids. V was pared by 6 bases and J by 3 bases, with 12 bases between. CDR1 SGHNT and CDR2 YYREEE come from the germline V gene (reference sequence). The CDR3 DNA is TGTGCCAGCAAAGGACAGCTTGACTATGGCTACACCTTC. It codes for CASKGQLDYGYTF.

This clone was found a few times. This chain connects TRBV19 to TRBJ1-5; the D is unclear. The germline V and J ends were trimmed by 4 bases and 6 bases, with 22 bases remaining between them. This CDR3 is built from 17 residues. The germline V gene encodes CDR1 LNHDA and CDR2 SQIVND (reference sequence). Written as DNA, the CDR3 is TGTGCCAGTAGTACCTACGGACCGAAAAGAGCTGGTCAGCCCCAGCATTTT. The encoded protein is CASSTYGPKRAGQPQHF.

The chain links TRBV9 to TRBJ2-3, with 7 bases fitting TRBD1. Germline-derived CDR1 and CDR2 are SGDLS and YYNGEE. Trimming at V came to 0 bases and at J to 4 bases, leaving 5 bases not matched to a gene. This CDR3 is built from 15 residues. The CDR3 sequence: CASSVVTGPPDTQYF. CDR3 nucleotide sequence: TGTGCCAGCAGCGTAGTGACAGGGCCCCCAGATACGCAGTATTTT. Using reference TRBV9 and TRBJ2-3 for the parts outside the CDR3, the full variable domain is DSGVTQTPKHLITATGQRVTLRCSPRSGDLSVYWYQQSLDQGLQFLIQYYNGEERAKGNILERFSAQQFPDLHSELNLSSLELGDSALYFCASSVVTGPPDTQYFGPGTRLTVL.

In nucleotides, the CDR3 is TGTGCCAGCAGCGCGCAGGGGGGGAACATTCAGTACTTC. It encodes CASSAQGGNIQYF. This chain links TRBV11-2 with TRBJ2-4; TRBD1 or TRBD2 may be the D gene (7 bases each). V shed 5 bases and J shed 7 bases, with 12 bases lying between them. The CDR3 runs to 13 residues. In germline, CDR1 is SGHAT, CDR2 FQNNGV.

The V gene is TRBV7-2, the J gene TRBJ2-3, with 12 nucleotides matching TRBD2. The germline V gene has CDR1 SGHTA and CDR2 FQGNSA. CDR3 size: 14 residues. V lost 6 bases, J lost 5 bases, and 3 bases stayed unmatched. The CDR3 spells CASRRLAGEDTQYF. For the CDR3, the DNA is TGTGCCAGCAGGAGACTAGCGGGAGAAGATACGCAGTATTTT.

The chain joins TRBV10-3 to TRBJ1-1; D gene uncertain. Germline assignment: CDR1 ENHRY and CDR2 SYGVKD. The CDR3 has 12 residues. Trimming stripped 9 bases from V and 2 bases from J, with 10 bases between. CDR3 sequence reads: CAIRRENTEAFF. The CDR3 region has the DNA TGTGCCATTCGACGGGAAAACACTGAAGCTTTCTTT.

The chain couples TRBV9 to TRBJ2-2, with 10 bases aligning to TRBD2. Germline assignment: CDR1 SGDLS and CDR2 YYNGEE. The CDR3 sequence is 15 residues long. J lost 4 bases, V lost 5 bases, and 5 bases had no gene match. The CDR3 loop is CASSTGTSVTGELFF. The CDR3 bases are TGTGCCAGCAGTACCGGGACTAGCGTCACCGGGGAGCTGTTTTTT.

In this sample, this clone turned up a few times. The chain joins TRBV5-1 to TRBJ2-5; D may be TRBD1 (6 bases). With the DNA end fitting TRBJ2-7 better, the J assignment may be wrong. Germline CDR1 is SGHRS and CDR2 is YFSETQ. CDR3 length: 15 residues. The CDR3 bases are TGCGCCAGCAGCTTGGAGAAACAGGGTGGCCACGAGCAGTACTTC. This translates into CASSLEKQGGHEQYF.

This clone was counted a few times. This may be a read error: a much more frequent sequence differs by one nucleotide. The V and J genes are TRBV7-9 and TRBJ2-3; no reliable D call. Germline CDR1 and CDR2: SEHNR and FQNEAQ (reference sequence). CDR3 length: 12 amino acids. Trimming removed 5 bases at V and 2 bases at J, with 5 bases between. CDR3 sequence (DNA): TGTGCCAGCAGCCCCGACACAGATACGCAGTATTTT. Translated, it gives CASSPDTDTQYF. Full variable domain (rest looked up from reference TRBV7-9 and TRBJ2-3): DTGVSQNPRHKITKRGQNVTFRCDPISEHNRLYWYRQTLGQGPEFLTYFQNEAQLEKSRLLSDRFSAERPKGSFSTLEIQRTEQGDSAMYLCASSPDTDTQYFGPGTRLTVL.

The V and J genes are TRBV27 and TRBJ1-1; a weak D match, TRBD1 (6 bases). CDR1 is MNHEY and CDR2 is SMNVEV in the germline V gene (reference sequence). V lost 8 bases, J lost 1 base, and 8 bases lay in between. The CDR3 totals 12 residues. CDR3 protein: CASSDRNTEAFF. In DNA form, the CDR3 reads TGTGCCAGCTCGGACAGGAACACTGAAGCTTTCTTT.

This clone was counted ten times or more. The V call is TRBV28, the J call TRBJ2-1; 7 positions match TRBD2. The CDR3 totals 13 residues. Germline V CDR1 and CDR2: MDHEN, SYDVKM. After removal of 6 bases from V and 3 bases from J, the junction contained 2 bases not matched to a gene. CDR3 loop: CASRWDYYNEQFF. Here the CDR3 DNA reads TGTGCCAGCAGATGGGACTACTACAATGAGCAGTTCTTC.

This clone was counted between two and nine times. The chain combines TRBV4-2 with TRBJ2-2, with no clear D. Germline CDR1 and CDR2: LGHNA and YNFKEQ. This CDR3 spans 15 amino acids. V was trimmed by 5 bases and J by 2 bases, leaving 12 bases between them. The CDR3 DNA sequence: TGTGCCAGCAGCTTCGATAGGGTAAACACCGGGGAGCTGTTTTTT. Its translation is CASSFDRVNTGELFF.

A note on this clone: Being one base from a much bigger clone, this may be a read error. The V call is TRBV6-6, the J call TRBJ2-2; no reliable D call. Germline CDR1 is MNHNY and CDR2 is SVGAGI (reference sequence). V was clipped by 6 bases and J by 3 bases, with 2 bases between them. CDR3 length: 11 amino acids. The DNA for the CDR3 is TGTGCCAGCAGCGACACCGGGGAGCTGTTTTTT. This translates into CASSDTGELFF.